This record looks at one TCR beta chain sequence and its context. Its matching antigen is unknown. The sample belongs to a study of OX40 agonist ivuxolimab in advanced cancers. Turning to the study itself: Ivuxolimab is a fully human IgG2 antibody that activates OX40 (CD134). Having had anti-PD-1, anti-PD-L1 or anti-CTLA-4 therapy before was allowed, and approximately 40% had some.

The CDR3 has 14 residues. The trim removed 2 bases at V and 4 bases at J, leaving 2 bases unmatched. Germline lookup yields CDR1 SGHNT and CDR2 YYREEE (reference sequence). Study-level findings and limits: The authors did not determine the antigen specificity of the expanded peripheral T cells. In the 0.1 to 3.0 mg/kg range, CD4+ and CD8+ blood T cells had expanded clonally by week 6.

Sequenced by immunoSEQ multiplex PCR; TCRdb stores in-frame clones only, minus some. This sample has some 6,000 clones, with approximately 81% found just once. The source was CD4+ or CD8+ T cells sorted from blood, collected in a trial of the OX40 agonist ivuxolimab. This receptor was identified in an adult with an advanced solid tumor such as melanoma, head and neck, liver or kidney cancer. The genes are TRBV5-4 and TRBJ2-3; TRBD2 agrees at 9 bases. CDR3 DNA: TGTGCCAGCAGCTTCGGCGGGGGGGCAGATACGCAGTATTTT. Amino acids: CASSFGGGADTQYF.